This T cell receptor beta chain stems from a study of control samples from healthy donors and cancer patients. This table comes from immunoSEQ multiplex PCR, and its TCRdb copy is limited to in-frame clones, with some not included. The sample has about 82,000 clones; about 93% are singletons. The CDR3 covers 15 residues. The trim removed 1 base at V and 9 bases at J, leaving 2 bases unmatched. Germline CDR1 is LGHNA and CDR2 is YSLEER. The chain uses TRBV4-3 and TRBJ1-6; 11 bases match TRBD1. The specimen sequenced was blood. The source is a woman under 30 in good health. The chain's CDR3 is CASSQGTGGGSPLHF. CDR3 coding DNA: TGCGCCAGCAGCCAAGGGACAGGGGGCGGTTCACCCCTCCACTTT.